The source of this T cell receptor beta chain is a study of shared clonotypes between healthy human individuals. Profiled with immunoSEQ multiplex PCR; TCRdb holds only in-frame clones, not every one. This repertoire shows 2 million to 3 million clones, roughly 93% found once; its top ten account for 0.36%. Per germline, CDR1 MDHEN and CDR2 SYDVKM. The CDR3 runs 15 residues. Trimming shortened V by 3 bases and J by 4 bases, and 14 bases separated the two germline ends. The TCR sequence derives from a man aged 18 to 29 in good health. Some clones in this sample may be carry-over from other donors' samples. This chain links TRBV28 with TRBJ2-3; possibly TRBD1 for D (7 bases). Material for sequencing was naive CD4+ T cells from PBMCs. Noted subset: CD45RA+ positively selected. The CDR3 loop reads CASSLTGRRSDTQYF. As DNA, the CDR3 is TGTGCCAGCAGTTTGACAGGGAGGCGGTCAGATACGCAGTATTTT.